These T cell receptor beta chains were read from a single sample in a study of blood T cell repertoires in COVID-19. Method: immunoSEQ multiplex PCR; TCRdb's copy keeps in-frame clones and lacks some. Of hundreds of thousands of clones in the sample, roughly 84% were seen once. Sequenced input: peripheral blood. The receptors were sampled from a human donor in a cohort sampled during active COVID-19. Each CDR3 is given with its conserved first and last residue. The D gene is left open where the match is weak. The size field is filled for only some rows; it gives once, few, many or a size class.

J,size,D,V,CDR3,DNA
TRBJ2-1,NA,NA,TRBV11-2,CASTTLRGISSYNEQFF,TGTGCCAGCACCACCCTCCGGGGGATTAGCTCCTACAATGAGCAGTTCTTC
TRBJ2-1,NA,NA,TRBV7-2,CASSLALAGTNEQFF,TGTGCCAGCAGCTTAGCTTTGGCGGGGACTAATGAGCAGTTCTTC
TRBJ1-1,NA,TRBD1,TRBV28,CASSPGDRVAEAFF,TGTGCCAGCAGCCCCGGGGACAGGGTCGCCGAAGCTTTCTTT
TRBJ1-6,once,TRBD1,TRBV6-6,CASSHGGQGTPTLHF,TGTGCCAGCAGTCACGGGGGACAGGGGACTCCGACCCTCCACTTT
TRBJ2-7,NA,NA,TRBV4-1,CASSQVASGAEQYF,TGCGCCAGCAGCCAAGTAGCATCAGGGGCCGAGCAGTACTTC
TRBJ1-5,few,NA,TRBV4-2,CASSREQGFGQPQHF,TGTGCCAGCAGCCGAGAACAGGGTTTCGGACAGCCCCAGCATTTT
TRBJ2-3,NA,NA,TRBV19,CASSALRGDTQYF,TGTGCCAGTAGTGCCCTCCGGGGAGATACGCAGTATTTT
TRBJ2-1,NA,TRBD2,TRBV2,CASRSSGNEQFF,TGTGCCAGCAGATCTAGCGGCAATGAGCAGTTCTTC
TRBJ1-1,few,NA,TRBV12-5,CASGLERTQLGAFF,TGTGCTAGTGGTTTGGAAAGGACGCAACTAGGGGCTTTCTTT
TRBJ1-1,NA,NA,TRBV25-1,CASSESIRGHKGAFF,TGTGCCAGCAGTGAAAGTATAAGGGGACATAAGGGAGCTTTCTTT
TRBJ1-3,NA,NA,TRBV2,CASSEGGLLGNTIYF,TGTGCCAGCAGTGAAGGGGGACTACTAGGAAACACCATATATTTT
TRBJ1-5,NA,NA,TRBV2,CASRGGLGSQPQHF,TGTGCCAGCAGGGGGGGGCTAGGGAGTCAGCCCCAGCATTTT
TRBJ1-4,NA,NA,TRBV5-1,CASSSRGYEKLFF,TGCGCCAGCAGCTCGCGGGGATATGAAAAACTGTTTTTT
TRBJ2-7,NA,NA,TRBV5-1,CASSLGQGMAYEQYF,TGCGCCAGCAGCTTGGGGCAGGGGATGGCCTACGAGCAGTACTTC
TRBJ2-4,NA,TRBD2,TRBV11-2,CASSFGRGAAKNIQYF,TGTGCCAGCAGCTTCGGGAGGGGGGCAGCCAAAAACATTCAGTACTTC
TRBJ2-7,few,TRBD2,TRBV27,CASSSWTSGTREQYF,TGTGCCAGCAGTTCGTGGACTAGCGGGACGAGGGAGCAGTACTTC
TRBJ2-4,NA,TRBD1,TRBV10-2,CASGDSKNIQYF,TGCGCCAGCGGGGACAGCAAAAACATTCAGTACTTC
TRBJ2-7,few,NA,TRBV19,CASSDNYEQYF,TGTGCCAGTAGCGACAACTACGAGCAGTACTTC
TRBJ1-5,few,NA,TRBV2,CASSLGEQPQHF,TGTGCCAGCTCGTTAGGGGAACAGCCCCAGCATTTT
TRBJ1-2,NA,TRBD1,TRBV28,CASSLDRVNGYTF,TGTGCCAGCAGTCTGGACAGGGTTAATGGCTACACCTTC
TRBJ1-2,NA,TRBD1,TRBV7-6,CASSSDRGLGYGYTF,TGTGCCAGCAGCTCCGACAGGGGGCTTGGCTATGGCTACACCTTC
TRBJ1-3,NA,NA,TRBV5-1,CASSLDRAGNTIYF,TGCGCCAGCAGCTTGGACAGGGCCGGAAACACCATATATTTT
TRBJ2-2,NA,TRBD2,TRBV4-2,CASGVLQAGDPPGELFF,TGTGCCAGCGGAGTACTTCAAGCGGGAGACCCCCCTGGGGAGCTGTTTTTT
TRBJ2-5,NA,TRBD2,TRBV2,CASVGLAGETQYF,TGTGCCAGCGTCGGACTAGCGGGGGAGACCCAGTACTTC
TRBJ2-7,few,TRBD1,TRBV29-1,CSVIFRDRVHEQYF,TGCAGCGTGATTTTCCGGGACAGGGTCCACGAGCAGTACTTC
TRBJ2-2,NA,TRBD1,TRBV14,CASSRRTGPNTGELFF,TGTGCCAGCAGCCGTAGGACAGGGCCTAACACCGGGGAGCTGTTTTTT
TRBJ2-7,NA,TRBD1,TRBV6-6,CASRLRDRGSEQYF,TGTGCCAGCAGGCTCCGGGACAGGGGTAGCGAGCAGTACTTC
TRBJ2-5,NA,TRBD2,TRBV3-1/TRBV3-2,CASSLLEQGLAGGETQYF,TGTGCCAGCAGCCTTCTTGAACAGGGACTAGCGGGGGGAGAGACCCAGTACTTC
TRBJ2-1,NA,TRBD1,TRBV7-3,CASSLFGTGPNEQFF,TGTGCCAGCAGCTTATTTGGGACAGGGCCCAATGAGCAGTTCTTC
TRBJ2-7,NA,NA,TRBV11-2,CASSEEVVGSYEQYF,TGTGCCAGCAGCGAGGAGGTAGTCGGGTCCTACGAGCAGTACTTC
TRBJ1-2,NA,NA,TRBV2,CASSGQAPAPNYGYTF,TGTGCCAGCAGTGGGCAGGCGCCAGCCCCCAACTATGGCTACACCTTC
TRBJ2-1,NA,NA,TRBV23-1,CAQTRREGHEQFF,TGCGCTCAGACCCGGCGGGAAGGTCATGAGCAGTTCTTC
TRBJ2-2,NA,TRBD1,TRBV5-4,CASSLGSGTGAIVNTGELFF,TGTGCCAGCAGCTTGGGGTCCGGGACAGGGGCGATAGTCAACACCGGGGAGCTGTTTTTT
TRBJ2-3,few,TRBD2,TRBV6-6,CASSLAGGVTDTQYF,TGTGCCAGTTCTTTAGCGGGAGGTGTTACAGATACGCAGTATTTT
TRBJ2-1,NA,NA,TRBV5-5,CASSSSGVTEQFF,TGTGCCAGCAGCTCCTCCGGGGTGACGGAGCAGTTCTTC
TRBJ2-2,NA,TRBD2,TRBV5-1,CASSIGLGAGELFF,TGCGCCAGCAGCATAGGACTAGGGGCCGGGGAGCTGTTTTTT
TRBJ2-6,once,NA,TRBV5-1,CASSLAEGGANVLTF,TGCGCCAGCAGCTTGGCCGAGGGTGGGGCCAACGTCCTGACTTTC
TRBJ1-5,NA,NA,TRBV20-1,CSASKQGFGNQPQHF,TGCAGTGCTAGTAAACAGGGATTCGGCAATCAGCCCCAGCATTTT
TRBJ2-7,NA,TRBD2,TRBV19,CASSLLRTSEQYF,TGTGCCAGTAGCCTCCTTAGGACTAGCGAGCAGTACTTC
TRBJ1-6,few,TRBD1,TRBV7-2,CASSEDRDRSSPLHF,TGTGCCAGCAGCGAAGACAGGGATCGGTCGTCACCCCTCCACTTT
TRBJ2-6,NA,TRBD1,TRBV19,CASSVDRGLGGANVLTF,TGTGCCAGTAGTGTGGACAGGGGGCTCGGTGGGGCCAACGTCCTGACTTTC
TRBJ2-3,NA,TRBD2,TRBV5-1,CASSYRLAGGFDTQYF,TGCGCCAGCAGCTACAGACTAGCGGGAGGTTTCGATACGCAGTATTTT
TRBJ2-1,NA,TRBD2,TRBV5-1,CASSLASGRVQFF,TGCGCCAGCAGCTTGGCTAGCGGGAGGGTGCAGTTCTTC
TRBJ1-1,NA,TRBD1,TRBV13,CASSSDRTPEAFF,TGTGCCAGCAGCTCGGACAGGACACCCGAAGCTTTCTTT
TRBJ2-1,few,NA,TRBV9,CASSVGGLKGSVEQFF,TGTGCCAGCAGCGTAGGGGGGCTCAAGGGAAGCGTTGAGCAGTTCTTC
TRBJ2-2,once,TRBD2,TRBV4-3,CASSQDTGGATGELFF,TGCGCCAGCAGCCAAGATACGGGGGGGGCCACCGGGGAGCTGTTTTTT
TRBJ1-5,NA,NA,TRBV2,CASSHPLGDPLGNQPQHF,TGTGCCAGCAGTCACCCCCTCGGAGACCCCCTGGGCAATCAGCCCCAGCATTTT
TRBJ2-1,once,NA,TRBV18,CASSPGGGANEQFF,TGTGCCAGCTCACCGGGAGGGGGGGCGAATGAGCAGTTCTTC
TRBJ2-7,NA,NA,TRBV11-2,CASSLESRGVTRQYF,TGTGCCAGCAGCTTAGAATCTCGGGGAGTAACGCGGCAGTACTTC
TRBJ2-1,NA,NA,TRBV5-1,CASSSGAVDNEQFF,TGCGCCAGCAGTTCTGGGGCTGTTGACAATGAGCAGTTCTTC
TRBJ2-1,NA,TRBD2,TRBV2,CASSAGLAGLDDQFF,TGTGCCAGCAGCGCGGGACTAGCGGGACTCGACGACCAGTTCTTC
TRBJ2-7,few,TRBD1,TRBV27,CASSSQPPTGGPYEQYF,TGTGCCAGCAGTTCCCAACCCCCGACAGGGGGCCCCTACGAGCAGTACTTC
TRBJ1-2,once,TRBD1,TRBV6-1,CASSEGRDRGRYNYGYTF,TGTGCCAGCAGTGAAGGCCGGGACAGGGGGAGATATAACTATGGCTACACCTTC